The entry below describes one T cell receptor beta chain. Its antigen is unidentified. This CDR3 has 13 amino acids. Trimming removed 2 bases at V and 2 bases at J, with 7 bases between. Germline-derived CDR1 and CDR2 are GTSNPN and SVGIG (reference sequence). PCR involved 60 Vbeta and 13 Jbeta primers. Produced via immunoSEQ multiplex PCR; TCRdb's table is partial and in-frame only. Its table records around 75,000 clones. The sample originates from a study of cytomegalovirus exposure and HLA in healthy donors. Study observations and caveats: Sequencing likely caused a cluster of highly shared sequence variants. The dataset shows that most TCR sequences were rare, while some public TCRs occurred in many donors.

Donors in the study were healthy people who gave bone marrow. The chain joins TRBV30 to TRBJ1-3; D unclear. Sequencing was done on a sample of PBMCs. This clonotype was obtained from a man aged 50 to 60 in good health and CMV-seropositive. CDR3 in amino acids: CAWSSLAGNTIYF. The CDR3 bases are TGTGCCTGGAGTTCCCTCGCTGGAAACACCATATATTTT.